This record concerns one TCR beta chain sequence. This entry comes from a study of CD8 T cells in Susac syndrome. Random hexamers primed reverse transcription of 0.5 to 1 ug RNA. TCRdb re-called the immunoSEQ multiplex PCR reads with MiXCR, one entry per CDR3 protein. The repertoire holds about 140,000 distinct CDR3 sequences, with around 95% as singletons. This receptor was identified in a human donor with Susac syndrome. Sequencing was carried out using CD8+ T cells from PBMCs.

The CDR3, as DNA: TGCGCCAGCAGCCAAGAAGGGGCGGCCAACAATGAGCAGTTCTTC. Residues: CASSQEGAANNEQFF. The chain is built from TRBV4-1 and TRBJ2-1; tentatively, D is TRBD1 (5 bases). The V gene lost 0 bases and the J gene lost 5 bases, with 11 bases spanning the gap. Germline V CDR1 and CDR2: MGHRA, YSYEKL. This CDR3 is built from 15 residues.